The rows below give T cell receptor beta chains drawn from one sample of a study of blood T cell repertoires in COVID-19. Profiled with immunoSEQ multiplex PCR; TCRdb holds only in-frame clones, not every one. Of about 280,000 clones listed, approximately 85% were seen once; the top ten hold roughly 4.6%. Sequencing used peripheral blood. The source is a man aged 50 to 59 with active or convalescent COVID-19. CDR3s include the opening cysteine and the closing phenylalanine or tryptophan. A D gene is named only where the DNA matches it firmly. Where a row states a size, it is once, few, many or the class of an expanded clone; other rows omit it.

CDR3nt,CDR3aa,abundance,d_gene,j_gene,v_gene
TGTGCCAGCAGCCGTGGACAGCCCCAAGAGACCCAGTACTTC,CASSRGQPQETQYF,-,-,TRBJ2-5,TRBV6-5
TGTGCCAGCAGTACCGACTCTAAATCGGTGGTGCAGTTCTTC,CASSTDSKSVVQFF,-,-,TRBJ2-1,TRBV2
TGTGCCAGCAGCTTAGGACAGGCCGGGGCCTATGGCTACACCTTC,CASSLGQAGAYGYTF,-,TRBD1,TRBJ1-2,TRBV5-4
TGCGCCAGCAGCTCTAGCGGGAAAGAGACCCAGTACTTC,CASSSSGKETQYF,-,TRBD2,TRBJ2-5,TRBV5-1
TGTGCCAGCAGTTACCGAGACAGGTCTCTAGGGGCAGATACGCAGTATTTT,CASSYRDRSLGADTQYF,-,-,TRBJ2-3,TRBV6-8
TGTGCCTGGAGTGGACTAGCGGGGCCTCGATTGGTGCACACCGGGGAGCTGTTTTTT,CAWSGLAGPRLVHTGELFF,-,TRBD2,TRBJ2-2,TRBV30
TGTGCCAGCAGTCCCGGCGGTTTAACTAATGAAAAACTGTTTTTT,CASSPGGLTNEKLFF,few,-,TRBJ1-4,TRBV6-5
TGTGCCTGGAGGCCACCCCGGGAGAGCACTGAAGCTTTCTTT,CAWRPPRESTEAFF,-,-,TRBJ1-1,TRBV30
TGTGCCAGCAGCCAAGGTCTTCGCGGGAGGAGATTCGAGCAGTACTTC,CASSQGLRGRRFEQYF,-,TRBD2,TRBJ2-7,TRBV3-1/TRBV3-2
TGTGCCACCAGCAGAGGGTCAAGAGATAACACTGAAGCTTTCTTT,CATSRGSRDNTEAFF,-,-,TRBJ1-1,TRBV15
TGTGCCAGTAGTGCCGGGACAGTTGCCGGAGATACGCAGTATTTT,CASSAGTVAGDTQYF,-,TRBD1,TRBJ2-3,TRBV19
TGTGCCAGCAGCCGGGGAGGGCTGACTCGACCATCGGGAAATGAGCAGTTCTTC,CASSRGGLTRPSGNEQFF,-,TRBD2,TRBJ2-1,TRBV5-8
TGTGCCTGGAGTGACAGGGGCAATCAGCCCCAGCATTTT,CAWSDRGNQPQHF,-,-,TRBJ1-5,TRBV30
TGTGCCAGCATCCCGACGGGGGACGGCTCCTACGAGCAGTACTTC,CASIPTGDGSYEQYF,-,-,TRBJ2-7,TRBV28
TGTGCCAGCAGCTTGGGAGGCAGAGGAAACACCATATATTTT,CASSLGGRGNTIYF,few,-,TRBJ1-3,TRBV5-6
TGCGCCAGCAGCTACCGAACGGGAGTGGGACAAGAGACCCAGTACTTC,CASSYRTGVGQETQYF,-,-,TRBJ2-5,TRBV5-1
TGTGCCAGCAGCGTATCCCTAGTTAGCGGGAGGGCCACAGATACGCAGTATTTT,CASSVSLVSGRATDTQYF,-,TRBD2,TRBJ2-3,TRBV3-1/TRBV3-2
TGTGCCAGCAGCTTCCCGACTAGCTCCTACGAGCAGTACTTC,CASSFPTSSYEQYF,-,-,TRBJ2-7,TRBV5-8
TGTGCCAGCAGCTCTTACACAGGGACTGAAGCTTTCTTT,CASSSYTGTEAFF,-,-,TRBJ1-1,TRBV7-3
TGTGCCAGCAGCTTCCGGAATGAGCAGTTCTTC,CASSFRNEQFF,few,-,TRBJ2-1,TRBV7-8
TGTGCCAGCAGTTACGGGACTAGCGGGAGCTACAATGAGCAGTTCTTC,CASSYGTSGSYNEQFF,-,TRBD2,TRBJ2-1,TRBV6-2/TRBV6-3
TGTGCCAGCAGCTTAGGTAGGCTAGCGGGCTACGAGCAGTACTTC,CASSLGRLAGYEQYF,-,TRBD2,TRBJ2-7,TRBV7-9